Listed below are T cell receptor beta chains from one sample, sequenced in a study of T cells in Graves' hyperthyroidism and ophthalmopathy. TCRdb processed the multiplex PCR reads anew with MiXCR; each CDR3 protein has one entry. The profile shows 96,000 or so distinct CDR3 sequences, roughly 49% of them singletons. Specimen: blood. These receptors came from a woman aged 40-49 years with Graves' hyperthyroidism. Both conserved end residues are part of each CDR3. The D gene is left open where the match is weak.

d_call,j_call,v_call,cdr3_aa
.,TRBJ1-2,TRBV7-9,CASSLGRTAANYGYTF
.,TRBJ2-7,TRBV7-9,CASSQGGVSYEQYF
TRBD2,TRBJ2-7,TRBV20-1,CSARMTSGRTGQYF
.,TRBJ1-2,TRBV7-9,CASSEAGNYGYTF
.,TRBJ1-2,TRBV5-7,CASSFIGTTDRGYTF
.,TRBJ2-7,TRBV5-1,CASSFYICSARNRANSYEQYF
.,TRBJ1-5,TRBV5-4,CASSLGPDQPQHF
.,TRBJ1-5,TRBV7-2,CASSLERDTNQPQHF
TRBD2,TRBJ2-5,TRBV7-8,CASSLGLAGGLETQYF
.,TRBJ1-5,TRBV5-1,CASRTDNRGSQPQHF
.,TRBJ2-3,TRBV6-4,CASSEVGGDSNTQYF
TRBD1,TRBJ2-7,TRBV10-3,CAIIGVRDRGRYEQYF
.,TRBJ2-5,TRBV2,CASSLTEETQYF
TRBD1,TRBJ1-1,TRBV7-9,CASTSITGTGDMNTEAFF
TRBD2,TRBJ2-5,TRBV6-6,CAGSYNLLAGVRETQYF
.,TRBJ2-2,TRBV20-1,CSARDRETTGELFF
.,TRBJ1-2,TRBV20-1,CSASPALQGTYGYTF
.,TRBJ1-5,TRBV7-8,CASSLSPNQPQHF
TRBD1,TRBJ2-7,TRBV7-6,CASSLTDRGGGEQYF
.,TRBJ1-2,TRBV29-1,CSAAGGGGGYTF
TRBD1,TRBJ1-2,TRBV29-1,CSVVVGTGTGNYGYTF
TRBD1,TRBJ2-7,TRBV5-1,CASSFAGGYEQYF
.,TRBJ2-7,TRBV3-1,CASRVSSGEQYF
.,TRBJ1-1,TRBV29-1,CSLGGRNTEAFF
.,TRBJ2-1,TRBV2,CASTHRGGYEQFF
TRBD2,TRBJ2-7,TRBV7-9,CASSLAGVEQYF
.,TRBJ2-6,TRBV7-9,CASSSRSGGTGANLLTF
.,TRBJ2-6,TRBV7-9,CASSLSGYGANVLTF
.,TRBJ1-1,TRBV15,CATSRGSRVHTEAFF
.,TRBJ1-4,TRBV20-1,CSGLAGSTNEKLFF
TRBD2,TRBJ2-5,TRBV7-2,CASSIGTISGAGETQYF
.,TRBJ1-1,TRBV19,CASSVGTSAFF
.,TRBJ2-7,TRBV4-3,CASSPRRRGRGEQYF
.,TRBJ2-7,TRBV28,CASSFNGGTYEQYF
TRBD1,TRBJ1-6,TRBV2,CASSAQDREGSPLHF
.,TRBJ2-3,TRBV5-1,CASSLDSSKTDTQYF
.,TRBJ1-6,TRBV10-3,CAISQDIGGVSPLHF
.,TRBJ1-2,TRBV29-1,CSASSQGADNYGYTF
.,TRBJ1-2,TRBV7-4,CASSLERRTVDGYTF
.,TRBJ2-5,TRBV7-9,CASSSGAGSRETQYF
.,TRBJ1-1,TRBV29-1,CSVPGAGAMNTEAFF
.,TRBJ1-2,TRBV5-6,CASSLTGGDTF
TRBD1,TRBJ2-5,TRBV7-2,CASSLPQGRGPSQETQYF
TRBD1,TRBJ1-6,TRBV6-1,CASSSIGQGFYNSPLHF
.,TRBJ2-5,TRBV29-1,CSACRPLRQYQETQYF
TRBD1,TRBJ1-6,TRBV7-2,CTSSDWTGGSPLHF
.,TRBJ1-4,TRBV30,CAWRSGEKLFF
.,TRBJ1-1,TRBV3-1,CASSQDLSEAFF